There are a few counts of the clone carrying this TCR beta chain. Its matching antigen is unknown. The source of the sample is a study of T cell responses to AZD1222 COVID-19 vaccine. Study results and caveats: Females outnumbered males among donors, who were mostly white British; clonal diversity was possibly underestimated.

Produced via immunoSEQ multiplex PCR; TCRdb's table is partial and in-frame only. The sample holds 150,000 to 200,000 clones, about 86% seen once. This CDR3 is built from 14 residues. V shed 0 bases, J shed 5 bases, and the junction held 4 bases outside the gene matches. The J gene is TRBJ2-7, the V gene TRBV5-3, with 8 nucleotides matching TRBD1. TRBV5-3 is identified as an open reading frame with a role that is uncertain. This specimen consisted of peripheral blood, obtained 28 days after the second AZD1222 dose. The TCR originated in an adult who received the AZD1222 COVID-19 vaccine. This CDR3 reads CARSLGTGFNEQYF. CDR3 coding DNA: TGTGCCAGAAGCTTGGGGACAGGGTTCAACGAGCAGTACTTC.